This T cell receptor beta chain was sequenced in a study of T cells after yellow fever vaccination. Study observations and caveats: The secondary response was weaker but peaked faster, day 5 versus 15. Abundant contaminating clonotypes from the bulk population could appear in FACS-sorted repertoires.

TCRdb re-analysed the 5' RACE reads in MiXCR, keeping a single row per CDR3 protein. The sample lists roughly 520,000 distinct CDR3 sequences, around a fifth occurring once. Points on this clonotype: The antigen is not known.

V lost 4 bases, J lost 0 bases, and 14 bases lay in between. CDR3 size: 16 residues. CDR1 and CDR2 from the germline V gene are KGHDR and SFDVKD. The chain recombines TRBV24-1 with TRBJ2-5, with TRBD1 as a possible D gene (5 bases). The source was PBMCs, collected around 3 weeks after the first yellow fever vaccination. The origin of this receptor is a man younger than 35 who received the YFV17D yellow fever vaccine. The CDR3 sequence: CATSDPQGANQETQYF. CDR3 bases: TGTGCCACCAGTGACCCCCAAGGGGCTAACCAAGAGACCCAGTACTTC.